This T cell receptor (beta chain) was captured in a study of Siglec-9 on CD8 T cells in melanoma. Points from the study as a whole: An effector memory CD8+ T-cell subset seemingly accumulating in melanoma was reportedly marked and regulated by Siglec-9.

Assay: immunoSEQ multiplex PCR; the TCRdb copy retains only in-frame clones and omits some. The table has 29,000 or so clones, roughly 80% seen once. Germline CDR1 MNHEY, CDR2 SMNVEV (reference sequence). The CDR3 runs 16 residues. Trimming pared 11 bases from V and 5 bases from J, leaving 27 bases between. Of note for this clone: Its specificity is not known.

The J gene is TRBJ2-5, the V gene TRBV27; unclear D gene. The clonotype was recovered from a human donor in good health. The sequenced sample consisted of Siglec-9- CD8+ T cells sorted from blood. The CDR3 bases are TGTGCCTATCAAGCTTCATCCTCCCCCAGGTGGGAGACCCAGTACTTC. Translated, it gives CAYQASSSPRWETQYF.